These T cell receptor beta chains were read from a single sample in a study of blood T cell repertoires in COVID-19. Only in-frame clones appear in the TCRdb table, and some are missing; sequencing was by immunoSEQ multiplex PCR. The table records approximately 60,000 clones, roughly nine tenths of them present only once. Source material: peripheral blood. These receptors all stem from an elderly woman with COVID-19, enrolled during active disease. Each CDR3 is given with its conserved first and last residue. A D gene is named only where the DNA matches it firmly. Some rows have no size entry. The others give once, few or many, or a class for an expanded clone.

J gene,V gene,clone size,D gene,CDR3 DNA,CDR3 protein
TRBJ2-5,TRBV19,-,TRBD2,TGTGCCAGTAGGCCCGGGACTAGAAACCAAGAGACCCAGTACTTC,CASRPGTRNQETQYF
TRBJ1-2,TRBV6-1,-,-,TGTGCCAGCAGTGAGAACTTAGTCTTAGGCTACACCTTC,CASSENLVLGYTF
TRBJ1-6,TRBV5-6,-,TRBD1,TGTGCCAGCAGCCTGGGACAGGGGAATACACCCCTCCACTTT,CASSLGQGNTPLHF
TRBJ2-4,TRBV19,-,-,TGTGCCAGTAGTCGGGACAAAAACATTCAGTACTTC,CASSRDKNIQYF
TRBJ1-2,TRBV5-1,-,-,TGCGCCAGCAGCTCCGGACGACGGGAACGAGATGGCTACACCTTC,CASSSGRRERDGYTF
TRBJ1-3,TRBV7-9,-,-,TGTGCCAGCAGCTTAGACAGGGCCGCCTCTGGAAACACCATATATTTT,CASSLDRAASGNTIYF
TRBJ1-3,TRBV6-1,few,-,TGTGCCAGCAGTGAACGCGGTCTCGGGGGGAACATATATTTT,CASSERGLGGNIYF
TRBJ1-4,TRBV15,-,-,TGTGCCACCAGCCTTTTAGGCCGGACTCTATCTAATGAAAAACTGTTTTTT,CATSLLGRTLSNEKLFF
TRBJ1-2,TRBV2,-,-,TGTGCCAGCAGACAACAATTCTATGGCTACACCTTC,CASRQQFYGYTF
TRBJ2-1,TRBV7-9,-,TRBD2,TGTGCCAGCAGCTACGGACGGGACGGCGGGGGAACCTACAATGAGCAGTTCTTC,CASSYGRDGGGTYNEQFF
TRBJ2-2,TRBV25-1,-,-,TGTGCCAGCACCGGACAGACGAACACCGGGGAGCTGTTTTTT,CASTGQTNTGELFF
TRBJ1-4,TRBV7-9,-,TRBD1,TGTGCCAGCAGCGAACAGGGGGCGCTTGAAAAACTGTTTTTT,CASSEQGALEKLFF
TRBJ1-1,TRBV6-4,once,-,TGTGCCAGCTCTCAGGCTATAGGAAGGAATACTGAAGCTTTCTTT,CASSQAIGRNTEAFF
TRBJ2-7,TRBV6-5,few,TRBD1,TGTGCCACCCTTGGACAGGCCTACGAGCAGTACTTC,CATLGQAYEQYF
TRBJ2-1,TRBV27,-,TRBD1,TGTGCCAGCAGTGGACGAAGGACAGGGCGCGACAATGAGCAGTTCTTC,CASSGRRTGRDNEQFF